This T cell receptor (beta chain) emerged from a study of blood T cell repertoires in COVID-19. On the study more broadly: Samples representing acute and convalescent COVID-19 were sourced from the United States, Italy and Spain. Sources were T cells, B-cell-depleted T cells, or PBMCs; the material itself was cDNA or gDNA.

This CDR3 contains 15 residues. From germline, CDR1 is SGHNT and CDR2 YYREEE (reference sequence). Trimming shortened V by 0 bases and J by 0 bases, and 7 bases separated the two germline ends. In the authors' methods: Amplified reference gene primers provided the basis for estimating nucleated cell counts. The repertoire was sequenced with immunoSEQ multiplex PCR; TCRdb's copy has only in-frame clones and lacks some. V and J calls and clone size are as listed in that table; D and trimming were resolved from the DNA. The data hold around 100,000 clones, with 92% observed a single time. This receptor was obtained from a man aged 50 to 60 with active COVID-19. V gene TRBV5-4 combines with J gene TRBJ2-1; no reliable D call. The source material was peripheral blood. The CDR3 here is CASSLDYPSYNEQFF. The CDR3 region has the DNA TGTGCCAGCAGCTTGGACTACCCCTCCTACAATGAGCAGTTCTTC.